This TCR beta chain was identified in a study of control samples from healthy donors and cancer patients. Sequenced by immunoSEQ multiplex PCR; TCRdb stores in-frame clones only, minus some. The sample consists of around 140,000 clones, roughly 94% of them appearing once. This clone came up once. CDR3 length: 15 residues. Trimming cost V 2 bases and J 5 bases, with 15 bases left between them. CDR1 and CDR2 from the germline V gene are SGHVS and FNYEAQ. The sequence came from a man aged 40-55 years in good health. Sequenced input: blood. The chain has TRBV7-6 and TRBJ2-5; D possibly uses TRBD1 or TRBD2 (5 bases each). The CDR3 region has the DNA TGTGCCAGCAGCTTATCCGGGGCAGAGGGGGAGACCCAGTACTTC. Its protein is CASSLSGAEGETQYF.